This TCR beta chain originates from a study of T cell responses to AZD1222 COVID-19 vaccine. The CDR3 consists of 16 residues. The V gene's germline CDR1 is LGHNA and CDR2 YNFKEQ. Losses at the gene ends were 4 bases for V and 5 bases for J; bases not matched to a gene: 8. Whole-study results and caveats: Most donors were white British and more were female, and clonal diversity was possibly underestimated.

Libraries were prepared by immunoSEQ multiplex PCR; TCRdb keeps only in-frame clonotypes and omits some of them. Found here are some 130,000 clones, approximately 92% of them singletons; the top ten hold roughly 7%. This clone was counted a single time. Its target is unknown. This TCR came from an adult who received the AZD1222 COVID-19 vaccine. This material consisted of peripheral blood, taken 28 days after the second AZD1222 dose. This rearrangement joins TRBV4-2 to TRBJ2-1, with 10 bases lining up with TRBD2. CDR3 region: CASSRQSSGGDNEQFF. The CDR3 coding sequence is TGTGCCAGCAGCCGCCAATCCAGCGGGGGGGACAATGAGCAGTTCTTC.